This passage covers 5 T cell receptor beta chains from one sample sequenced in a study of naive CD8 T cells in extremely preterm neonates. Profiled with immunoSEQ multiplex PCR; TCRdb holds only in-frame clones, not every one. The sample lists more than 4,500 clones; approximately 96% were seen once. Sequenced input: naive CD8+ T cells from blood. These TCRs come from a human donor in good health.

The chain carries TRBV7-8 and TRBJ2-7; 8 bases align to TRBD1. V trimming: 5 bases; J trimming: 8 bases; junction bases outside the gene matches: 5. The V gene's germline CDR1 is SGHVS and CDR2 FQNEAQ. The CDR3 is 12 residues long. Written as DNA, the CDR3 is TGTGCCAGCAGCCCGGACAGGGAGAAGCAGTACTTC. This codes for CASSPDREKQYF.

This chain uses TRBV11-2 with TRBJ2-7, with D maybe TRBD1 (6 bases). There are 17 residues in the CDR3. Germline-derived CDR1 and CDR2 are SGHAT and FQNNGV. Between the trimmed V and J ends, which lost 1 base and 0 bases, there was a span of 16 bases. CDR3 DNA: TGTGCCAGCAGCTTAGTAGCCCTGGGACAAGTCTCCTACGAGCAGTACGTC. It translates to CASSLVALGQVSYEQYV.

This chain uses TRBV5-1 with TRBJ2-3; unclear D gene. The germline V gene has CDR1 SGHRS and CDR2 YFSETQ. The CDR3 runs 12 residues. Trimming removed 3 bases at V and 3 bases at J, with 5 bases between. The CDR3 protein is CASSSLTDTQYF. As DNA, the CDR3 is TGCGCCAGCAGCTCCCTTACAGATACGCAGTATTTT.

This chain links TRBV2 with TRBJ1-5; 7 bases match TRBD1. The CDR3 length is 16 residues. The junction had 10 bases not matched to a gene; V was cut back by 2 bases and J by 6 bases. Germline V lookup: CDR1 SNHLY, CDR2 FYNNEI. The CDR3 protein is CASSELGGWGGQPQHF. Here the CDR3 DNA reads TGTGCCAGCAGTGAACTAGGGGGCTGGGGTGGTCAGCCCCAGCATTTT.

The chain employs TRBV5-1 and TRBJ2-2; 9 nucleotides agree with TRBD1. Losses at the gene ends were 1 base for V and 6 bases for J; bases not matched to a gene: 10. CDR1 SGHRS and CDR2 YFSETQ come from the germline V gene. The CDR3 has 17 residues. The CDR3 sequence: CASSLFPGQGSPGELFF. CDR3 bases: TGCGCCAGCAGCTTGTTCCCCGGACAGGGGAGTCCCGGGGAGCTGTTTTTT.